A selection of T cell receptor beta chains follows, all from one sample in a study of T cells in Graves' hyperthyroidism and ophthalmopathy. TCRdb reprocessed the multiplex PCR reads via MiXCR and lists one record per CDR3 protein. The sample lists hundreds of thousands of distinct CDR3 sequences; just under 45% were seen once. The source material was peripheral blood or thyroid tissue (not recorded which). All receptors derive from an adult man with Graves' disease, either hyperthyroidism or ophthalmopathy (not recorded which). CDR3s include the opening cysteine and the closing phenylalanine or tryptophan. Fields, in order: CDR3 length, clone size, J gene, D gene, V gene, CDR3 protein, CDR3 DNA. A D gene is named only where the DNA matches it firmly. Only part of the rows carry a size: once, few, many, or a class if the clone is expanded.

>14|NA|TRBJ1-1|NA|TRBV7-6
CASSLDPVGTEAFF
TGTGCCAGCAGCTTGGACCCTGTAGGAACTGAAGCTTTCTTT
>13|once|TRBJ2-6|TRBD1|TRBV2
CASSVGQGWTEAF
TGTGCCAGCAGTGTCGGACAGGGGTGGACTGAAGCTTTC
>10|few|TRBJ2-5|NA|TRBV12-3/TRBV12-4
CASGSETQYF
TGTGCCAGCGGGTCGGAGACCCAGTACTTC
>17|NA|TRBJ2-7|TRBD2|TRBV7-2
CASSLARGSGRAHEQYF
TGTGCCAGCAGCTTAGCGCGGGGTAGCGGGAGGGCCCACGAGCAGTACTTC
>14|NA|TRBJ1-5|TRBD1|TRBV24-1
CASSLTGASRAQHF
TGTGCCAGCAGTCTGACAGGGGCGAGTAGGGCCCAGCATTTT
>14|NA|TRBJ1-5|NA|TRBV12-3/TRBV12-4
CASSLTTDNQPQHF
TGTGCCAGCAGTTTAACTACAGACAATCAGCCCCAGCATTTT
>15|many|TRBJ1-1|TRBD1|TRBV15
CATSRDRNRGTEAFF
TGTGCCACCAGCAGAGATCGGAACAGGGGCACTGAAGCTTTCTTT
>16|NA|TRBJ2-7|TRBD2|TRBV20-1
CSARSLAGGRPYEQYF
TGCAGTGCTAGATCACTAGCGGGGGGACGGCCCTACGAGCAGTACTTC
>14|once|TRBJ1-5|NA|TRBV6-1
CASSEQAGDQPQHF
TGTGCCAGCAGTGAACAGGCCGGGGATCAGCCCCAGCATTTT
>15|once|TRBJ1-5|NA|TRBV10-3
CAISRAKGGDQPQHF
TGTGCCATCAGCAGGGCTAAGGGTGGGGATCAGCCCCAGCATTTT
>16|NA|TRBJ2-5|NA|TRBV7-9
CASSLGAGATQETQYF
TGTGCCAGCAGCTTAGGGGCCGGGGCGACCCAAGAGACCCAGTACTTC
>14|NA|TRBJ1-1|NA|TRBV12-3/TRBV12-4
CASTADRGNTEAFF
TGTGCCAGCACCGCCGATCGGGGGAACACTGAAGCTTTCTTT
>14|NA|TRBJ2-7|NA|TRBV7-9
CASSLAQGADEQYF
TGTGCCAGCAGCTTAGCGCAGGGCGCGGACGAGCAGTACTTC
>13|few|TRBJ1-2|TRBD1|TRBV12-3/TRBV12-4
CASNPTGAYGYTF
TGTGCCAGCAACCCGACAGGGGCCTATGGCTACACCTTC
>13|many|TRBJ1-5|NA|TRBV10-2
CASRQDHNQPQHF
TGCGCCAGCAGGCAGGACCACAATCAGCCCCAGCATTTT
>15|few|TRBJ1-4|TRBD1|TRBV7-8
CASSPDRGKREKLFF
TGTGCCAGCAGCCCCGACAGGGGCAAGCGAGAAAAACTGTTTTTT
>14|NA|TRBJ2-2|TRBD1|TRBV12-3/TRBV12-4
CASSPGQGAGELFF
TGTGCCAGCAGTCCTGGACAGGGCGCCGGGGAGCTGTTTTTT
>15|NA|TRBJ2-3|TRBD2|TRBV25-1
CASSRPGLAWDTQYF
TGTGCCAGCAGCCGACCGGGACTAGCCTGGGATACGCAGTATTTT
>14|many|TRBJ1-5|NA|TRBV29-1
CSVPGDRSNQPQHF
TGCAGCGTCCCCGGGGACCGAAGCAATCAGCCCCAGCATTTT
>13|many|TRBJ1-5|NA|TRBV12-3/TRBV12-4
CASSFNSNQPQHF
TGTGCCAGCAGCTTTAATAGCAATCAGCCCCAGCATTTT
>15|many|TRBJ2-7|NA|TRBV24-1
CATSDPRTYPYEQYF
TGTGCCACCAGTGACCCGCGGACCTACCCCTACGAGCAGTACTTC
>17|many|TRBJ2-5|TRBD2|TRBV7-8
CASSLRPSGGEGETQYF
TGTGCCAGCAGCTTACGGCCTAGCGGGGGGGAGGGAGAGACCCAGTACTTC
>16|NA|TRBJ1-3|NA|TRBV10-3
CASSYSPKSSGNTIYF
TGTGCCAGCAGTTACTCTCCCAAAAGCTCTGGAAACACCATATATTTT
>15|NA|TRBJ1-3|NA|TRBV7-9
CASSSGPPSGNTIYF
TGTGCCAGCAGCTCGGGACCTCCCTCTGGAAACACCATATATTTT
>14|NA|TRBJ2-7|NA|TRBV20-1
CSARGHTSPYEQYF
TGCAGTGCTAGAGGGCACACATCACCTTACGAGCAGTACTTC
>15|NA|TRBJ1-4|TRBD1|TRBV7-9
CASSGIRTGSGKLFF
TGTGCCAGCAGCGGGATAAGGACAGGTTCGGGAAAACTGTTTTTT
>13|NA|TRBJ1-2|NA|TRBV7-9
CASSLDGGHGYTF
TGTGCCAGCAGCTTAGACGGGGGCCATGGCTACACCTTC
>16|NA|TRBJ1-5|NA|TRBV19
CASSILIRGEDQPQHF
TGTGCCAGTAGTATCCTTATCAGGGGAGAGGATCAGCCCCAGCATTTT
>16|once|TRBJ2-2|TRBD2|TRBV20-1
CSARDLLAGETGELFF
TGCAGTGCTAGAGATTTACTAGCGGGAGAAACCGGGGAGCTGTTTTTT
>16|NA|TRBJ2-3|TRBD2|TRBV20-1
CSARGGEGLRADTQYF
TGCAGTGCTAGAGGGGGGGAGGGACTAAGGGCAGATACGCAGTATTTT
>14|NA|TRBJ1-1|TRBD1|TRBV9
CASSGGQGSTEAFF
TGTGCCAGCAGCGGGGGACAGGGCTCCACTGAAGCTTTCTTT
>14|NA|TRBJ1-2|NA|TRBV25-1
CASSAKTENYGYTF
TGTGCCAGCAGTGCCAAGACGGAGAACTATGGCTACACCTTC
>12|NA|TRBJ1-1|NA|TRBV20-1
CSATRVGTEAFF
TGCAGTGCAACTAGGGTGGGCACTGAAGCTTTCTTT
>15|many|TRBJ1-6|TRBD1|TRBV10-3
CAISGGQGAASPLHF
TGTGCCATCAGTGGTGGACAGGGGGCGGCTTCACCCCTCCACTTT
>15|NA|TRBJ1-5|NA|TRBV24-1
CATSDPRTANQPQHF
TGTGCCACCAGTGACCCTAGGACAGCCAATCAGCCCCAGCATTTT
>17|NA|TRBJ2-5|TRBD2|TRBV7-3
CASSPGTSGGLQETQYF
TGTGCCAGCAGCCCAGGGACTAGCGGGGGCCTTCAAGAGACCCAGTACTTC
>16|few|TRBJ2-7|TRBD2|TRBV6-5
CASSGVTPGTRYEQYF
TGTGCCAGCAGTGGCGTCACCCCCGGGACTAGATACGAGCAGTACTTC
>16|NA|TRBJ2-7|TRBD2|TRBV20-1
CSAITATSGNRDEQYF
TGCAGTGCCATCACTGCGACTAGCGGGAACCGCGACGAGCAGTACTTC
>16|many|TRBJ1-6|TRBD1|TRBV2
CASSEGQGQGRSPLHF
TGTGCCAGCAGTGAAGGCCAAGGACAGGGAAGGTCACCCCTCCACTTT
>14|NA|TRBJ2-7|TRBD1|TRBV7-9
CASRATGGADEQYF
TGTGCCAGCAGAGCGACAGGGGGGGCCGACGAGCAGTACTTC
>15|NA|TRBJ1-5|NA|TRBV10-2
CASSESIDRNQPQHF
TGCGCCAGCAGTGAGTCGATCGACCGCAATCAGCCCCAGCATTTT
>18|few|TRBJ1-4|TRBD1|TRBV15
CATSRGTGKWALNEKLFF
TGTGCCACCAGCAGAGGGACAGGGAAGTGGGCCTTAAATGAAAAACTGTTTTTT
>15|NA|TRBJ1-6|TRBD1|TRBV29-1
CSAPTGSSYNSPLHF
TGCAGCGCCCCGACAGGGAGCTCCTATAATTCACCCCTCCACTTT
>14|NA|TRBJ2-7|NA|TRBV29-1
CSVDLTGNSYEQYF
TGCAGCGTTGATCTGACAGGCAATTCCTACGAGCAGTACTTC
>14|NA|TRBJ2-5|NA|TRBV6-1
CASDEAGLQETQYF
TGTGCCAGCGACGAGGCGGGGCTGCAAGAGACCCAGTACTTC
>14|few|TRBJ1-2|TRBD1|TRBV7-9
CASSFAGTGNGYTF
TGTGCCAGCAGCTTCGCCGGGACAGGGAACGGCTACACCTTC
>15|many|TRBJ1-4|NA|TRBV7-2
CASSPQQGVSEKLFF
TGTGCCAGCAGTCCTCAACAGGGCGTTAGTGAAAAACTGTTTTTT
>17|few|TRBJ1-1|TRBD1|TRBV29-1
CSVEDSGDRGWSTEAFF
TGCAGCGTTGAAGATTCGGGGGACAGGGGATGGTCCACTGAAGCTTTCTTT
>12|few|TRBJ1-2|TRBD1|TRBV19
CATAQGADSYTF
TGTGCCACTGCACAGGGGGCTGATAGCTACACCTTC
>13|many|TRBJ1-6|NA|TRBV7-8
CASSLKGNSPLHF
TGTGCCAGCAGCTTAAAGGGAAATTCACCCCTCCACTTT
>15|NA|TRBJ2-7|TRBD1|TRBV10-3
CAISGRDRGDYEQYF
TGTGCCATCAGTGGCCGGGACAGGGGGGACTACGAGCAGTACTTC